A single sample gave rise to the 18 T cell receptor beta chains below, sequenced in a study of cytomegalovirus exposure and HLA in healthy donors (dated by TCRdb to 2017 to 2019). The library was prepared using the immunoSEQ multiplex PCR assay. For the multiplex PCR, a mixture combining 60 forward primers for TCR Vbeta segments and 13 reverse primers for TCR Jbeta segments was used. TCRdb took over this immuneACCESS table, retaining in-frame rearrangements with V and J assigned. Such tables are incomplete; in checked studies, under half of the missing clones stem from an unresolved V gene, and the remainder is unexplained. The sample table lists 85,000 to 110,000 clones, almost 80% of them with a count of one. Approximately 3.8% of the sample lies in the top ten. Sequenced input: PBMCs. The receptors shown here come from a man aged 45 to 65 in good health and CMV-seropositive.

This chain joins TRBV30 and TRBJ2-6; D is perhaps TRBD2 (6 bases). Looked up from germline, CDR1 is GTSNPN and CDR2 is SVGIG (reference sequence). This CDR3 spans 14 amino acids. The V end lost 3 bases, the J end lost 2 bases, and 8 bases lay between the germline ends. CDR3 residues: CAWSGGAGANVLTF. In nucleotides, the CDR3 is TGTGCCTGGAGCGGAGGGGCTGGGGCCAACGTCCTGACTTTC.

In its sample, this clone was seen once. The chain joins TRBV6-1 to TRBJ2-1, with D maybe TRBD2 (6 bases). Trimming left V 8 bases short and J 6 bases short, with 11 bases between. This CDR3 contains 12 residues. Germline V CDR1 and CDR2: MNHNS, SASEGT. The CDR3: CASLREGNEQFF. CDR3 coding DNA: TGTGCCAGCTTGCGGGAAGGCAATGAGCAGTTCTTC.

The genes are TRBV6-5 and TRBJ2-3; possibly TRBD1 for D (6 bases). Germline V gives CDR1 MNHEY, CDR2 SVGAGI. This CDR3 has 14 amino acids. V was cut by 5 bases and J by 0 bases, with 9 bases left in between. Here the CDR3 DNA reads TGTGCCAGCAGTCCAGACAGGAGCACAGATACGCAGTATTTT. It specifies CASSPDRSTDTQYF.

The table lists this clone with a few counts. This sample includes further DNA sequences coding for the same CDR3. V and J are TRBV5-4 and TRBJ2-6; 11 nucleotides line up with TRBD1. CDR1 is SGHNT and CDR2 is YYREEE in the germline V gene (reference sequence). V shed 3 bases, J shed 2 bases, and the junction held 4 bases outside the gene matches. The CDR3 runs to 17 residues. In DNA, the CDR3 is TGTGCCAGCAGCTCCCCGGGACAGGGGGCTGGGGCCAACGTCCTGACTTTC. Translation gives CASSSPGQGAGANVLTF.

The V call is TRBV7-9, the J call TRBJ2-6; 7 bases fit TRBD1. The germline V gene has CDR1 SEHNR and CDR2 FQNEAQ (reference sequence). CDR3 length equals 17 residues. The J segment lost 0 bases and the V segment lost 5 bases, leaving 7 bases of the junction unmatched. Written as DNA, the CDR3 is TGTGCCAGCAGCGTAACGGGACAGTTCTCTGGGGCCAACGTCCTGACTTTC. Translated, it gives CASSVTGQFSGANVLTF.

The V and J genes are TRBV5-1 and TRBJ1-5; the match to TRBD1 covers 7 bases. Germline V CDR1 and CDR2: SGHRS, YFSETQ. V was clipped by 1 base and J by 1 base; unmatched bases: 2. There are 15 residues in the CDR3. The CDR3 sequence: CASSLTGESNQPQHF. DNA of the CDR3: TGCGCCAGCAGCTTGACAGGGGAAAGCAATCAGCCCCAGCATTTT.

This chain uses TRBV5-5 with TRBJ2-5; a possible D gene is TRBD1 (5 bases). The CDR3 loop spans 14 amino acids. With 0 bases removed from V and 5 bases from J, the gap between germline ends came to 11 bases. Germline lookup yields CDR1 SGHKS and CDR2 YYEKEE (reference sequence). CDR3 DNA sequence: TGTGCCAGCAGCTTGGCGCAGGGCGTTGAGACCCAGTACTTC. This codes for CASSLAQGVETQYF.

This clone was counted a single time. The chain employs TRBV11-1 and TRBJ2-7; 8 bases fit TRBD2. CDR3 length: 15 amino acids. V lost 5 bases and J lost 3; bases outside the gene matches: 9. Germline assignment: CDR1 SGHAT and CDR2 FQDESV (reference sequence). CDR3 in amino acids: CASSPWREVSYEQYF. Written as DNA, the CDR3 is TGTGCCAGCAGCCCTTGGCGGGAGGTAAGCTACGAGCAGTACTTC.

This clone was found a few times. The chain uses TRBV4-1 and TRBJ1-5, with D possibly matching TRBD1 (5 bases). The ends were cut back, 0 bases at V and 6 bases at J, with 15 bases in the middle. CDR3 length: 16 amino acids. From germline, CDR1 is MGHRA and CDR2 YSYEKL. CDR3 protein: CASSQDGAATLQPQHF. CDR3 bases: TGCGCCAGCAGCCAAGATGGGGCAGCCACCCTTCAGCCCCAGCATTTT.

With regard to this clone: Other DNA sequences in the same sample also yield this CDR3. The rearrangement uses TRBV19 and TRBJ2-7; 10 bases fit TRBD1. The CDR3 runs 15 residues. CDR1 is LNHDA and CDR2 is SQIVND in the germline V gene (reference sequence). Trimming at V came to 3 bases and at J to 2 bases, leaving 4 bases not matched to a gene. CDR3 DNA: TGTGCCAGTAGTATCCCGGGACAGGGGCCCTACGAGCAGTACTTC. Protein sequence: CASSIPGQGPYEQYF.

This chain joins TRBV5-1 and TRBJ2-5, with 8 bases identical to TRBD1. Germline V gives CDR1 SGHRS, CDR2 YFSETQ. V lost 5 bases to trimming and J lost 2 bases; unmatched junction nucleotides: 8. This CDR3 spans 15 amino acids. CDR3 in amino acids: CASSVTGAPQETQYF. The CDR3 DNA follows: TGCGCCAGCAGTGTGACAGGGGCACCACAAGAGACCCAGTACTTC.

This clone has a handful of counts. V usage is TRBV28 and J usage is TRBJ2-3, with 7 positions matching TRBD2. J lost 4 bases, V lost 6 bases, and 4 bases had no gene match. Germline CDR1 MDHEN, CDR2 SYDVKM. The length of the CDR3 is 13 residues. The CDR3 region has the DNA TGTGCCAGCAGGACGGGAGGCCCAGATACGCAGTATTTT. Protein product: CASRTGGPDTQYF.

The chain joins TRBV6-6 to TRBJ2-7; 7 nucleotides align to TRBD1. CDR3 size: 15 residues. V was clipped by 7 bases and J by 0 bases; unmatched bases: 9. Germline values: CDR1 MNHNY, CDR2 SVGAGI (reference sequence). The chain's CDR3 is CASNGQVLDSYEQYF. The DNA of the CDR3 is TGTGCCAGCAATGGACAGGTATTGGACTCCTACGAGCAGTACTTC.

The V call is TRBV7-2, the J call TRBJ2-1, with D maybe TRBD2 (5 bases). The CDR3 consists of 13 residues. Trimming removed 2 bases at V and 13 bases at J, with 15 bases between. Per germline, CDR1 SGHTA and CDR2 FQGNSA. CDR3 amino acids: CASSLSSDSAQFF. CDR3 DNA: TGTGCCAGCAGCTTAAGTAGCGACTCCGCACAGTTCTTC.

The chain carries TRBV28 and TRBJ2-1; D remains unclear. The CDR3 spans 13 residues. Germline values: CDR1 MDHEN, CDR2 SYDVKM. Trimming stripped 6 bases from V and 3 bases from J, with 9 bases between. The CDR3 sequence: CASRPGRYNEQFF. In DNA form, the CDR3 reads TGTGCCAGCAGACCTGGCCGCTACAATGAGCAGTTCTTC.

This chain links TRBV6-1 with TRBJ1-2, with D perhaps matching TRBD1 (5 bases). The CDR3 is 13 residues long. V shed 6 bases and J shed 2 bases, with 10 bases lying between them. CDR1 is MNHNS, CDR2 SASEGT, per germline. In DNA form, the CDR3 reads TGTGCCAGCAGGCCGGACACAAACTATGGCTACACCTTC. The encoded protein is CASRPDTNYGYTF.

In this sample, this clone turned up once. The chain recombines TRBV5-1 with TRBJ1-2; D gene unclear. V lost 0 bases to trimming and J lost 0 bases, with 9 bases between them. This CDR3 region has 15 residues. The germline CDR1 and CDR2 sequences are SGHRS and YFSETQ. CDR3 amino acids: CASSLGQTSNYGYTF. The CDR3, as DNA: TGCGCCAGCAGCTTGGGGCAGACATCTAACTATGGCTACACCTTC.

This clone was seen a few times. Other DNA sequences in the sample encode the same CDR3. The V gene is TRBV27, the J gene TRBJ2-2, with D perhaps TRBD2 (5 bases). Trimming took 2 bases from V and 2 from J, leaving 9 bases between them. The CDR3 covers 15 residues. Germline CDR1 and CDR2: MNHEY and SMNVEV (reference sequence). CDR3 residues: CASSLGRGNTGELFF. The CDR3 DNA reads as TGTGCCAGCAGTTTAGGACGGGGAAACACCGGGGAGCTGTTTTTT.